What follows describes a single T cell receptor beta chain. This clone has only a few counts. Its antigen is not yet known. No base quality information exists; no much larger clone differs at one position. The immunoSEQ Assay, a bias-controlled multiplex PCR, was used to amplify TCRbeta CDR3 regions from genomic DNA. On the study's bioinformatics: Within the assay, amplification of reference gene primers was used to estimate how many nucleated cells each sample contained. Sequence reads were collapsed and filtered to measure the absolute abundance of every unique TCRbeta CDR3 rearrangement. Productive Simpson clonality was computed per sample as the square root of Simpson's diversity index over productive rearrangements. TCRdb carries this immuneACCESS record with in-frame sequences only. Its versions omit some clonotypes, under half of them owing to an unresolved V gene in the studies checked, with the rest unexplained. Clone size and V and J calls were adopted from that table, with D and trimming inferred from the DNA. The sample has 150,000 to 200,000 clones on record, approximately 90% of them singletons. Of the sample, approximately 2.4% falls within the top ten clones.

In the prospective study, participants were about 18 to 100 years old, resided in 25 or so geographic areas of the United States, and were enrolled through a virtual design. Cohort assignment in the prospective study relied on participant-reported clinical history from a screening survey and a study questionnaire. For ImmuneRACE Cohort 3, a participant was defined as recovered based on two consecutive negative NP/OP PCR tests, clearance by a healthcare professional, or resolution of symptoms. In the prospective study, mobile phlebotomists collected whole blood, serum and a nasopharyngeal or oropharyngeal swab from each participant. Additional blood draws and questionnaires over an approximately two-month period could optionally be provided by prospective study participants. Prospective study blood samples were shipped either frozen or at room temperature before DNA extraction. This entry comes from a study of blood T cell repertoires in COVID-19 (dated by TCRdb to the early 2020s). About the study as a whole: Samples covering the acute and convalescent phases of COVID-19 were provided by collaborators in the United States, Italy and Spain. The samples were drawn from two sources: the first 160 participants of the ongoing ImmuneRACE study, and 1,254 subjects contributed by 6 global collaborators. The material from the prospective study consisted of cDNA or gDNA derived from T cells, B-cell-depleted T cells, or PBMCs. The repertoires were released in a freely available public database meant as a resource for research on the immune response to SARS-CoV-2. Sample metadata almost always included a de-identified subject ID, COVID-19 status, age in years and sex. Subjects who had been exposed to COVID-19, were actively infected with it, or had recovered from it provided the deeply sampled blood TCRbeta repertoires that made up the dataset. Where HLA class I and class II types were available, the types were taken from metadata supplied by the sample provider, not from assay-based typing.

General conclusions and limits of the study: The amount of clinical and demographic metadata varied by source and participant and was provided uncurated.

The CDR3 sequence holds 14 residues, the cysteine and phenylalanine included. Solely the CDR3 DNA is kept, with 42 bases framed from the first base. The germline V gene gives CDR1 as MDHEN and CDR2 as SYDVKM. V is pared back by 3 bases and J by 7 bases, with 13 bases lying between the germline termini. The chain is assembled from TRBV28 and TRBJ2-1, with no confidently assigned D gene. Sample: PBMCs or T cells enriched from blood (not recorded which). The receptor was isolated from a woman in her twenties or thirties who had recovered from COVID-19. The CDR3 amino acid sequence is: CASSLPEFRNEQFF. The nucleotide sequence is given as TGTGCCAGCAGTTTGCCGGAGTTTCGGAATGAGCAGTTCTTC. Reference TRBV28 and TRBJ2-1 genes cover what lies past the CDR3, so the full variable domain is DVKVTQSSRYLVKRTGEKVFLECVQDMDHENMFWYRQDPGLGLRLIYFSYDVKMKEKGDIPEGYSVSREKKERFSLILESASTNQTSMYLCASSLPEFRNEQFFGPGTRLTVL.